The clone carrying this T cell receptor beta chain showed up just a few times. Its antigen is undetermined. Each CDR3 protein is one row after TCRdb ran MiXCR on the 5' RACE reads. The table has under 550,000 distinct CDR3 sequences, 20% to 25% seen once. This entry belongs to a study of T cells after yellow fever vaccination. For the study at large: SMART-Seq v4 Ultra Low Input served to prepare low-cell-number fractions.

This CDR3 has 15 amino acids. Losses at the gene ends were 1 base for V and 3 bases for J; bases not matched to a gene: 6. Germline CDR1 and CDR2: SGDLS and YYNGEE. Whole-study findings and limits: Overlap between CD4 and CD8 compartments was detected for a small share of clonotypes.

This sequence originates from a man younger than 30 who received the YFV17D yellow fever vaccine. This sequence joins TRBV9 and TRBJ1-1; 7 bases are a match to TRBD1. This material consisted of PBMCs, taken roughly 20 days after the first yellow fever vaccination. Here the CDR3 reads CASSVTDRKDTEAFF. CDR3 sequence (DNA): TGTGCCAGCAGCGTAACGGACAGGAAGGACACTGAAGCTTTCTTT.